A single sample is the source of the 29 T cell receptor beta chains below, sequenced in a study of sequential checkpoint blockade in melanoma. Treatment meaning: randomized to nivolumab then ipilimumab (arm A) or the reverse (arm B). Using immunoSEQ multiplex PCR, the repertoire was profiled, and TCRdb retains in-frame clones only, with some absent. The sample includes around 40,000 clones, roughly 88% seen only once; the top ten take less than 15%. The sample in question was CD8+ T cells sorted from blood (inferred from file names), obtained from a patient given nivolumab and ipilimumab in sequence. The receptors were gathered from a human donor with melanoma.

The chain carries TRBV7-6 and TRBJ2-5; 14 bases agree with TRBD2. V shed 0 bases and J 10 bases; nucleotides not matched to a gene: 7. The CDR3 contains 16 residues. Germline values: CDR1 SGHVS, CDR2 FNYEAQ. CDR3 sequence (DNA): TGTGCCAGCAGCTTAGCCGGCGGGACTAGCGGGAGAAACCAGTACTTC. As protein: CASSLAGGTSGRNQYF.

This clone has just one count. The identical CDR3 is also encoded by other nucleotide sequences in the sample. The rearrangement joins TRBV5-1 to TRBJ1-5; D not resolved. Per the germline V gene, CDR1 is SGHRS and CDR2 is YFSETQ. V lost 0 bases to trimming and J lost 1 base, with 8 bases between them. The CDR3 consists of 15 residues. CDR3 in DNA: TGCGCCAGCAGCTTGGGCGGCGGGAGCAATCAGCCCCAGCATTTT. Translated: CASSLGGGSNQPQHF.

V and J are TRBV7-9 and TRBJ1-1; TRBD1 agrees at 7 bases. The CDR3 consists of 14 residues. J gave up 1 base and V 5 bases, and 4 bases lay outside the gene matches. Germline-derived CDR1 and CDR2 are SEHNR and FQNEAQ (reference sequence). The CDR3 DNA reads TGTGCCAGCAGCCCCCGGACAGGGAACACTGAAGCTTTCTTT. Protein: CASSPRTGNTEAFF.

This clone was seen only a few times. The chain is built from TRBV30 and TRBJ1-1; D is unclear. Germline V gene data show CDR1 as GTSNPN and CDR2 as SVGIG (reference sequence). The V gene lost 3 bases and the J gene lost 4 bases, with 15 bases spanning the gap. The CDR3 extends over 14 amino acids. Written as DNA, the CDR3 is TGTGCCTGGAGGACTCCCACTGGGTCCACTGAAGCTTTCTTT. Translation gives CAWRTPTGSTEAFF. Based on the CDR3 plus reference TRBV30 and TRBJ1-1, the full variable domain is SQTIHQWPATLVQPVGSPLSLECTVEGTSNPNLYWYRQAAGRGLQLLFYSVGIGQISSEVPQNLSASRPQDRQFILSSKKLLLSDSGFYLCAWRTPTGSTEAFFGQGTRLTVV.

The chain has TRBV7-9 and TRBJ2-1, with D unresolved. V gave up 1 base and J gave up 7 bases, with 8 bases separating them. The CDR3 runs 13 residues. Germline values: CDR1 SEHNR, CDR2 FQNEAQ (reference sequence). CDR3 protein: CASSLGLKNEQFF. As DNA, the CDR3 is TGTGCCAGCAGCTTAGGGCTCAAAAATGAGCAGTTCTTC.

DNA of the CDR3: TGCGCCAGCAGTGTGACGGGGGGCCAAACCGGCTACACCTTC. This codes for CASSVTGGQTGYTF. The chain recombines TRBV10-2 with TRBJ1-2; D might be TRBD1 (6 bases). Germline lookup yields CDR1 WSHSY and CDR2 SAAADI. This CDR3 contains 14 residues. The V end was cut by 4 bases, the J end by 8 bases, with 17 bases between.

This clone is judged medium-sized. The chain is built from TRBV5-1 and TRBJ1-1; the match to TRBD1 covers 9 bases. From germline, CDR1 is SGHRS and CDR2 YFSETQ. Germline trimming cut 1 base from V and 1 base from J; bases unmatched to any gene: 8. This CDR3 is built from 17 residues. The CDR3 here is CASSLLVTGGGNTEAFF. DNA for the CDR3: TGCGCCAGCAGCTTGCTGGTCACAGGGGGCGGGAACACTGAAGCTTTCTTT.

J is TRBJ2-2 and V is TRBV7-9; D not resolved. CDR1 is SEHNR, CDR2 FQNEAQ, per germline (reference sequence). This CDR3 is 13 amino acids long. The V and J ends lost 0 bases and 6 bases respectively, with 5 bases between them. Written as DNA, the CDR3 is TGTGCCAGCAGCTTAGCCCAGGCCGGGGAGCTGTTTTTT. The encoded protein is CASSLAQAGELFF.

The chain employs TRBV27 and TRBJ2-1; D gene uncertain. The CDR3 is 11 residues long. Germline CDR1 is MNHEY and CDR2 is SMNVEV (reference sequence). Trimming removed 4 bases at V and 6 bases at J, with 4 bases between. As DNA, the CDR3 is TGTGCCAGCAGTTCCATCAATGAGCAGTTCTTC. Amino acid sequence: CASSSINEQFF.

The chain carries TRBV5-3 and TRBJ2-5; 9 nucleotides match TRBD2. TRBV5-3 is an open reading frame whose function is uncertain. This CDR3 spans 16 amino acids. The V and J ends lost 0 bases and 0 bases, in that order; junction bases with no gene match: 3. CDR3 sequence reads: CARSLASSGNQETQYF. The CDR3 region has the DNA TGTGCCAGAAGCTTGGCCTCTAGCGGGAACCAAGAGACCCAGTACTTC.

This chain uses TRBV7-9 with TRBJ1-5, with 8 bases identical to TRBD1. The CDR3 loop spans 15 amino acids. V was pared by 1 base and J by 4 bases, with 3 bases of the junction left unmatched. Germline V CDR1 and CDR2: SEHNR, FQNEAQ (reference sequence). The CDR3 spells CASSLGTGQNQPQHF. The DNA of the CDR3 is TGTGCCAGCAGCTTAGGGACAGGGCAAAATCAGCCCCAGCATTTT.

The V call is TRBV6-5, the J call TRBJ2-5; a weak D match, TRBD2 (6 bases). The CDR3 length is 14 residues. The germline gives CDR1 MNHEY, CDR2 SVGAGI. Deletions cut 6 bases from V and 5 bases from J, with 16 bases between. The CDR3 protein is CASSVEGRLETQYF. For the CDR3, the DNA is TGTGCCAGCAGCGTGGAGGGCCGATTGGAGACCCAGTACTTC.

The chain has TRBV27 and TRBJ2-4; TRBD1 matches 8 bases. The trim removed 5 bases at V and 1 base at J, leaving 1 base unmatched. The CDR3 is made up of 14 amino acids. Per the germline V gene, CDR1 is MNHEY and CDR2 is SMNVEV (reference sequence). The CDR3 region is CASSHRGAKNIQYF. The CDR3 DNA sequence: TGTGCCAGCAGTCACAGGGGGGCCAAAAACATTCAGTACTTC.

The chain uses TRBV5-1 and TRBJ2-1; unclear D gene. With 4 bases removed from V and 7 bases from J, the gap between germline ends came to 18 bases. Per germline, CDR1 SGHRS and CDR2 YFSETQ. This CDR3 spans 15 amino acids. CDR3 coding DNA: TGCGCCAGCAGCCAAGCCCGCGGCAGTTTGAATGAGCAGTTCTTC. Its translation is CASSQARGSLNEQFF. Full variable domain (rest looked up from reference TRBV5-1 and TRBJ2-1): KAGVTQTPRYLIKTRGQQVTLSCSPISGHRSVSWYQQTPGQGLQFLFEYFSETQRNKGNFPGRFSGRQFSNSRSEMNVSTLELGDSALYLCASSQARGSLNEQFFGPGTRLTVL.

The chain links TRBV4-2 to TRBJ2-1, with TRBD1 identical over 8 bases. From germline, CDR1 is LGHNA and CDR2 YNFKEQ. The trim removed 4 bases at V and 6 bases at J, leaving 8 bases unmatched. This CDR3 has 15 residues. The CDR3 nucleotides are TGTGCCAGCAGCCCCCGGACAGGGACCCCCAATGAGCAGTTCTTC. Amino acids: CASSPRTGTPNEQFF.

The chain couples TRBV11-3 to TRBJ1-2, with a weak D call TRBD1 (5 bases). The germline V gene has CDR1 SGHNT and CDR2 YENEEA. The CDR3 has 14 residues. The V end lost 5 bases, the J end lost 12 bases, and 22 bases lay between the germline ends. In DNA form, the CDR3 reads TGTGCCAGCAGCCACCGACTTCCGACAGAGTCTCACACCTTC. It specifies CASSHRLPTESHTF.

The chain couples TRBV2 to TRBJ2-5; 13 bases agree with TRBD2. The CDR3 covers 15 residues. CDR1 SNHLY and CDR2 FYNNEI come from the germline V gene. After removal of 7 bases from V and 3 bases from J, the junction contained 5 bases not matched to a gene. The DNA for the CDR3 is TGTGCCAGCAAACGGACTAGCGGGAGTGAAGAGACCCAGTACTTC. Protein product: CASKRTSGSEETQYF.

This clone was seen only a few times. The rearrangement uses TRBV10-2 and TRBJ2-7, with D possibly being TRBD1 (7 bases). Germline V CDR1 and CDR2: WSHSY, SAAADI. The CDR3 runs to 12 residues. The ends were cut back, 10 bases at V and 2 bases at J, with 12 bases in the middle. CDR3 DNA sequence: TGCGCCATCCAGGGGGGAACCTACGAGCAGTACTTC. It is translated as CAIQGGTYEQYF.

The V call is TRBV27, the J call TRBJ2-3; tentative D call: TRBD1 (6 bases). V lost 3 bases, J lost 0 bases, and 16 bases lay in between. The length of the CDR3 is 17 residues. Germline assignment: CDR1 MNHEY and CDR2 SMNVEV (reference sequence). CDR3 sequence reads: CASSFGFPQGSTDTQYF. The DNA of the CDR3 is TGTGCCAGCAGTTTTGGGTTCCCCCAGGGGAGCACAGATACGCAGTATTTT.

The V gene is TRBV7-6, the J gene TRBJ2-1, with TRBD2 as a possible D gene (7 bases). CDR1 is SGHVS, CDR2 FNYEAQ, per germline. The CDR3 contains 15 residues. V was pared by 3 bases and J by 8 bases, with 17 bases between. In nucleotides, the CDR3 is TGTGCCAGCAGCTTCCCGTTGGGGGAGGGGGATGAGCAGTTCTTC. Protein: CASSFPLGEGDEQFF.

The gene calls are TRBV10-2 and TRBJ1-2; D is undetermined. The CDR3 extends over 11 amino acids. Germline CDR1 is WSHSY and CDR2 is SAAADI. V was trimmed by 3 bases and J by 3 bases, leaving 2 bases between them. Here the CDR3 DNA reads TGCGCCAGCAGTGACGACTATGGCTACACCTTC. Amino acid sequence: CASSDDYGYTF.

The CDR3 here is CASSLSLVSTDTQYF. The CDR3 DNA sequence: TGTGCCAGCAGCTTATCGCTAGTTAGCACAGATACGCAGTATTTT. This sequence joins TRBV7-9 and TRBJ2-3; the D is unclear. The CDR3 consists of 15 residues. V was pared by 2 bases and J by 0 bases, with 9 bases between. Germline-derived CDR1 and CDR2 are SEHNR and FQNEAQ (reference sequence).

The chain couples TRBV7-2 to TRBJ2-3; 11 bases agree with TRBD2. The J segment lost 1 base and the V segment lost 5 bases, leaving 5 bases of the junction unmatched. Germline lookup yields CDR1 SGHTA and CDR2 FQGNSA. This CDR3 has 16 residues. CDR3 DNA: TGTGCCAGCAGCCAACTAGCGGGAGCTCGCACAGATACGCAGTATTTT. Protein product: CASSQLAGARTDTQYF.

The rearrangement joins TRBV7-6 to TRBJ1-1, with TRBD1 identical over 11 bases. V was pared by 11 bases and J by 7 bases, with 18 bases of the junction left unmatched. The CDR3 has 16 residues. Germline V gene data show CDR1 as SGHVS and CDR2 as FNYEAQ. Here the CDR3 reads CASRPGTGGATDEAFF. The DNA for the CDR3 is TGTGCCTCCCGCCCCGGGACAGGGGGGGCAACCGATGAAGCTTTCTTT. The whole variable domain, filled in from reference TRBV7-6 and TRBJ1-1, reads GAGVSQSPRYKVTKRGQDVALRCDPISGHVSLYWYRQALGQGPEFLTYFNYEAQQDKSGLPNDRFSAERPEGSISTLTIQRTEQRDSAMYRCASRPGTGGATDEAFFGQGTRLTVV.

The rearrangement uses TRBV11-3 and TRBJ2-3; D is unresolved. Trimming pared 4 bases from V and 6 bases from J, leaving 8 bases between. The CDR3 extends over 12 amino acids. In germline, CDR1 is SGHNT, CDR2 YENEEA. The CDR3, as DNA: TGTGCCAGCAGCTCTGAGGAGGATACGCAGTATTTT. Translating it yields CASSSEEDTQYF. Supplemented by reference TRBV11-3 and TRBJ2-3, the full variable domain reads EAGVVQSPRYKIIEKKQPVAFWCNPISGHNTLYWYLQNLGQGPELLIRYENEEAVDDSQLPKDRFSAERLKGVDSTLKIQPAELGDSAVYLCASSSEEDTQYFGPGTRLTVL.

V is TRBV27 and J is TRBJ2-1; D remains ambiguous. CDR1 is MNHEY, CDR2 SMNVEV, per germline (reference sequence). The CDR3 loop spans 12 amino acids. Trimming removed 6 bases at V and 6 bases at J, with 9 bases between. CDR3 amino acids: CASRRGLNEQFF. DNA of the CDR3: TGTGCCAGCAGGAGAGGCCTCAATGAGCAGTTCTTC.

The CDR3 nucleotides read TGTGCCAGTAGTCTCCAAGAGACCCAGTACTTC. The encoded protein is CASSLQETQYF. The chain recombines TRBV19 with TRBJ2-5; D unclear. Trimming stripped 5 bases from V and 1 base from J, with 2 bases between. Germline CDR1 is LNHDA and CDR2 is SQIVND (reference sequence). The CDR3 spans 11 residues.

The table lists this clone with a count of one. This chain uses TRBV5-4 with TRBJ2-3; 9 nucleotides align to TRBD2. The CDR3 extends over 15 amino acids. The V gene end was trimmed by 2 bases and the J gene end by 3 bases; junction bases not matched to a gene: 4. Looked up from germline, CDR1 is SGHNT and CDR2 is YYREEE (reference sequence). The CDR3 DNA reads TGTGCCAGCAGCTTCCGGACTAGCGCGACAGATACGCAGTATTTT. Its protein product is CASSFRTSATDTQYF. Supplemented by reference TRBV5-4 and TRBJ2-3, the full variable domain reads ETGVTQSPTHLIKTRGQQVTLRCSSQSGHNTVSWYQQALGQGPQFIFQYYREEENGRGNFPPRFSGLQFPNYSSELNVNALELDDSALYLCASSFRTSATDTQYFGPGTRLTVL.

The chain couples TRBV2 to TRBJ2-1, with TRBD1 matching over 9 bases. The CDR3 is made up of 16 amino acids. The germline V gene has CDR1 SNHLY and CDR2 FYNNEI. Germline trimming cut 2 bases from V and 8 bases from J; bases unmatched to any gene: 10. Here the CDR3 reads CASSEMKDRGRDEQFF. The CDR3 region has the DNA TGTGCCAGCAGTGAAATGAAGGACAGGGGTAGGGATGAGCAGTTCTTC.